These 21 T cell receptor beta chains were sequenced from one sample in a study of control samples from healthy donors and cancer patients (dated by TCRdb to the early 2020s). Library generation was performed with the immunoSEQ multiplex PCR assay. The immuneACCESS repertoire file appears here via TCRdb, limited to in-frame rearrangements. These files lack a portion of the clones; in checked studies, under half of the deficit traces to unresolved V genes, and the cause of the others is not known. Here the sample has about 190,000 clones; roughly nine tenths occur a single time. The ten top clones hold 1.5% to 2% of the sample. What was sequenced was blood. The receptors stem from a man younger than 40 in good health.

Comment on this clone: The sample carries other DNA sequences with the same CDR3. The rearrangement links TRBV5-1 to TRBJ2-1; TRBD2 matches at 9 bases. Germline values: CDR1 SGHRS, CDR2 YFSETQ. Losses at the gene ends were 0 bases for V and 6 bases for J; bases not matched to a gene: 7. The CDR3 runs 16 residues. The CDR3 bases are TGCGCCAGCAGCTTGGAAAGGGCGGGGGGGCCCAATGAGCAGTTCTTC. Translation: CASSLERAGGPNEQFF.

This sequence joins TRBV7-8 and TRBJ1-1, with 10 bases matching TRBD1. V shed 5 bases and J 2 bases; nucleotides not matched to a gene: 5. The CDR3 covers 15 residues. Looked up from germline, CDR1 is SGHVS and CDR2 is FQNEAQ. In DNA, the CDR3 is TGTGCCAGCAGCACCCGGGACAGGGGCAACACTGAAGCTTTCTTT. Encoded protein: CASSTRDRGNTEAFF.

Details on this clone: This sample also contains other DNA sequences that code for the same CDR3. This chain links TRBV6-1 with TRBJ1-4; D gene unclear. The germline CDR1 and CDR2 sequences are MNHNS and SASEGT. The V end was cut by 0 bases, the J end by 8 bases, with 4 bases between. The CDR3 runs 12 residues. In DNA form, the CDR3 reads TGTGCCAGCAGTGAAGCGAGAGAAAAACTGTTTTTT. Its translation is CASSEAREKLFF.

The gene calls are TRBV6-4 and TRBJ2-1; D might be TRBD2 (6 bases). Trimming stripped 3 bases from V and 11 bases from J, with 14 bases between. The CDR3 loop spans 13 amino acids. The germline V gene has CDR1 MRHNA and CDR2 SNTAGT. The CDR3 DNA sequence: TGTGCCAGCAGTGAATCGGGGGTCCCTAAGCAGTTCTTC. Translated: CASSESGVPKQFF.

This clone was counted once. The chain links TRBV6-5 to TRBJ1-5, with D perhaps TRBD1 (6 bases). The V and J ends lost 9 bases and 3 bases respectively, with 18 bases between them. Germline values: CDR1 MNHEY, CDR2 SVGAGI. This CDR3 has 15 residues. CDR3 nucleotide sequence: TGTGCCAGTCGAACAAGCGGGACATTCAATCAGCCCCAGCATTTT. This codes for CASRTSGTFNQPQHF.

V usage is TRBV10-3 and J usage is TRBJ1-1, with D maybe TRBD1 (6 bases). V shed 7 bases and J shed 3 bases, with 12 bases lying between them. Germline V gene data show CDR1 as ENHRY and CDR2 as SYGVKD. The CDR3 covers 13 residues. The CDR3 nucleotides read TGTGCCATCACTACAGGGTGGGACACTGAAGCTTTCTTT. This gives the protein CAITTGWDTEAFF.

V and J are TRBV6-2 or TRBV6-3 and TRBJ2-7; unclear D gene. CDR3 length: 16 amino acids. The V gene's germline CDR1 is MNHEY and CDR2 SVGEGT. The ends were cut back, 1 base at V and 2 bases at J, with 15 bases in the middle. The DNA for the CDR3 is TGTGCCAGCAGTTACTTTTTTCGCCGAGAAGCCTACGAGCAGTACTTC. Its translation: CASSYFFRREAYEQYF.

The J gene is TRBJ1-5, the V gene TRBV19; D is uncertain. The germline V and J ends were trimmed by 0 bases and 4 bases, with 13 bases remaining between them. Germline CDR1 LNHDA, CDR2 SQIVND (reference sequence). The CDR3 is 16 residues long. CDR3 sequence (DNA): TGTGCCAGTAGTATAGATCGTCCAGCAAGTAATCAGCCCCAGCATTTT. Amino acid sequence: CASSIDRPASNQPQHF.

This chain links TRBV7-8 with TRBJ2-3, with D perhaps matching TRBD2 (5 bases). Germline V gene sequence: CDR1 SGHVS, CDR2 FQNEAQ. This CDR3 comprises 15 residues. Trimming pared 4 bases from V and 0 bases from J, leaving 11 bases between. In DNA, the CDR3 is TGTGCCAGCAGCTGGGGAAGGACTAGCACAGATACGCAGTATTTT. Protein: CASSWGRTSTDTQYF.

The rearrangement links TRBV14 to TRBJ2-7; D unclear. Germline V gives CDR1 SGHDN, CDR2 FVKESK. The V and J ends lost 4 bases and 6 bases respectively, with 10 bases between them. This CDR3 comprises 12 residues. For the CDR3, the DNA is TGTGCCAGCAGCCCGTTCTGGGGCGAGCAGTACTTC. Translating it yields CASSPFWGEQYF.

V usage is TRBV4-1 and J usage is TRBJ2-3; TRBD1 is a possible D gene (6 bases). CDR1 MGHRA and CDR2 YSYEKL come from the germline V gene. V was shortened by 4 bases and J by 0 bases, with 17 bases between the two germline ends. The CDR3 runs to 17 residues. CDR3 protein: CASSPRQVPTSTDTQYF. The CDR3 DNA sequence: TGCGCCAGCAGCCCACGACAGGTACCGACTAGCACAGATACGCAGTATTTT.

V is TRBV20-1 and J is TRBJ2-1, with D unclear. The V end was cut by 4 bases, the J end by 9 bases, with 10 bases between. The CDR3 extends over 11 amino acids. Germline values: CDR1 DFQATT, CDR2 SNEGSKA (reference sequence). CDR3 coding DNA: TGCAGTGCTACTCTCCAGGTTGAGCAGTTCTTC. This sequence encodes CSATLQVEQFF.

The genes are TRBV6-5 and TRBJ1-4; D is possibly TRBD1 (5 bases). Germline V gene sequence: CDR1 MNHEY, CDR2 SVGAGI. The V and J ends lost 2 bases and 2 bases respectively, with 6 bases between them. The CDR3 has 14 amino acids. The CDR3 bases are TGTGCCAGCAGTTACCAGGGTACTAATGAAAAACTGTTTTTT. Protein: CASSYQGTNEKLFF.

CDR3 sequence: CASSNPGSPVNTEAFF. DNA of the CDR3: TGTGCCAGTAGCAACCCCGGGTCCCCGGTGAACACTGAAGCTTTCTTT. The chain employs TRBV19 and TRBJ1-1, with no clear D. The CDR3 length is 16 residues. Trimming removed 6 bases at V and 0 bases at J, with 17 bases between. Germline V gene lookup returns CDR1 LNHDA and CDR2 SQIVND (reference sequence).

The J gene is TRBJ1-4, the V gene TRBV2; TRBD1 agrees at 7 bases. The germline CDR1 and CDR2 sequences are SNHLY and FYNNEI. The CDR3 runs to 13 residues. The junction had 3 bases not matched to a gene; V was cut back by 5 bases and J by 6 bases. CDR3 nucleotide sequence: TGTGCCAGCAGTTCCGACAGGGATGAAAAACTGTTTTTT. Its protein product is CASSSDRDEKLFF.

The chain employs TRBV7-9 and TRBJ2-7, with 9 bases identical to TRBD2. In germline, CDR1 is SEHNR, CDR2 FQNEAQ (reference sequence). The junction had 11 bases not matched to a gene; V was cut back by 11 bases and J by 0 bases. CDR3 length: 15 amino acids. The CDR3: CAGGLAGDFSYEQYF. The DNA for the CDR3 is TGTGCCGGTGGATTAGCGGGGGACTTCTCCTACGAGCAGTACTTC.

This clone has only one observation. This chain connects TRBV28 to TRBJ2-1, with D possibly TRBD2 on 7 matching bases. This CDR3 has 17 amino acids. V lost 6 bases, J lost 7 bases, and 25 bases lay in between. Per germline, CDR1 MDHEN and CDR2 SYDVKM. CDR3: CASSPLGVGGPRNEQFF. CDR3 in DNA: TGTGCCAGCAGCCCCCTCGGAGTGGGGGGGCCGAGGAATGAGCAGTTCTTC.

The rearrangement links TRBV19 to TRBJ2-7, with 7 bases that match TRBD2. The CDR3 covers 13 residues. With 4 bases clipped from V and 0 bases from J, the junction kept 0 bases outside the gene matches. In germline, CDR1 is LNHDA, CDR2 SQIVND (reference sequence). This CDR3 is CASSRTSSYEQYF. For the CDR3, the DNA is TGTGCCAGTAGTAGGACTAGCTCCTACGAGCAGTACTTC.

This clone was observed a few times. CDR3 sequence reads: CSFGQGPRQPQHF. CDR3 DNA: TGCAGCTTCGGACAGGGCCCGCGGCAGCCCCAGCATTTT. This chain connects TRBV29-1 to TRBJ1-5; 8 bases are shared with TRBD1. This CDR3 is built from 13 residues. Germline CDR1 is SQVTM and CDR2 is ANQGSEA. V shed 8 bases and J 7 bases; nucleotides not matched to a gene: 10.

J is TRBJ1-2 and V is TRBV6-1; 12 bases fit TRBD1. This CDR3 spans 17 amino acids. J was trimmed by 2 bases and V by 2 bases; bases with no gene match: 6. Germline V CDR1 and CDR2: MNHNS, SASEGT. For the CDR3, the DNA is TGTGCCAGCAGTGAAATCTTTGGGACAGGGGGCAACTATGGCTACACCTTC. Translated: CASSEIFGTGGNYGYTF.

The V and J genes are TRBV3-1 (or the pseudogene TRBV3-2) and TRBJ2-7; D gene uncertain. CDR1 LGHDT and CDR2 YNNKEL come from the germline V gene (reference sequence). There are 11 residues in the CDR3. Trimming cost V 2 bases and J 3 bases, with 2 bases left between them. The chain's CDR3 is CASSQYYEQYF. DNA for the CDR3: TGTGCCAGCAGCCAATACTACGAGCAGTACTTC.